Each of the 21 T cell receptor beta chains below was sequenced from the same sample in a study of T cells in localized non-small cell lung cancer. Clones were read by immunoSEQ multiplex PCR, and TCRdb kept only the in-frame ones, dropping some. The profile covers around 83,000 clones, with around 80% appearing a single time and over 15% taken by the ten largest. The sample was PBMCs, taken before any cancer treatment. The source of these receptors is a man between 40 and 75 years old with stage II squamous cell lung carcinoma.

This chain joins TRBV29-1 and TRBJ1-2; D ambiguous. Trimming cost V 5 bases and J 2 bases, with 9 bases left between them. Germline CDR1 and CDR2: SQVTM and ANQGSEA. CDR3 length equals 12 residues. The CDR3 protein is CSVRTENYGYTF. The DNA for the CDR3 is TGCAGCGTTAGGACTGAGAACTATGGCTACACCTTC.

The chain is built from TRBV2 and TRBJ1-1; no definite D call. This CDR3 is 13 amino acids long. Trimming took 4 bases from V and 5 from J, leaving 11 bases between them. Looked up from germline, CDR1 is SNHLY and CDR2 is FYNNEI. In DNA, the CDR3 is TGTGCCAGCAGTGTGGCAGAAGGGACTGAAGCTTTCTTT. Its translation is CASSVAEGTEAFF.

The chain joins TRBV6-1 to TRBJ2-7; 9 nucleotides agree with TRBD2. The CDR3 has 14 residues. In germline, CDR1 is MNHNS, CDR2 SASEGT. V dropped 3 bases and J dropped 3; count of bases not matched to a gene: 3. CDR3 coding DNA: TGTGCCAGCAGTGATAGCGGGGGTCTCTACGAGCAGTACTTC. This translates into CASSDSGGLYEQYF.

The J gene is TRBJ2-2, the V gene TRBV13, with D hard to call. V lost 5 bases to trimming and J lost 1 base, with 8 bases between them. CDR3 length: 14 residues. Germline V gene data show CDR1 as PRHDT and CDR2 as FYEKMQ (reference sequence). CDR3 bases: TGTGCCAGCAGCCTCCCCCGGAACACCGGGGAGCTGTTTTTT. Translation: CASSLPRNTGELFF.

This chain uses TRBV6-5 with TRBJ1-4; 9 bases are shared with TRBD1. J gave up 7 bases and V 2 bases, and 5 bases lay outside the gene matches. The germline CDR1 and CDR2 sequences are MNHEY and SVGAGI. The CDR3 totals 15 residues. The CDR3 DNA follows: TGTGCCAGCAGTTACCAGGGACAGGGTTTTGAAAAACTGTTTTTT. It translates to CASSYQGQGFEKLFF.

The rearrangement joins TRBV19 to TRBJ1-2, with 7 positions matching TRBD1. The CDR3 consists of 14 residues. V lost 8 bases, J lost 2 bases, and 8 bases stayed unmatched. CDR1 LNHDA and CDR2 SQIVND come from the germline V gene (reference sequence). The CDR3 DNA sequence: TGTGCCAGTCGCCGGGACAGCTCAAACTATGGCTACACCTTC. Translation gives CASRRDSSNYGYTF.

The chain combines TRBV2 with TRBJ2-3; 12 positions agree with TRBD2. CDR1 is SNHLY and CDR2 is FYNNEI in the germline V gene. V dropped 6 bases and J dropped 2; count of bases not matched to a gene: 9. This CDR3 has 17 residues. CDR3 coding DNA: TGTGCCAGCAGGGGAAGGGCTAGCGGGGGGGTCACAGATACGCAGTATTTT. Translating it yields CASRGRASGGVTDTQYF.

Here the CDR3 DNA reads TGTGCCATCGGGGGACAGGGAGGGTACGAGCAGTACTTC. It translates to CAIGGQGGYEQYF. The chain joins TRBV10-3 to TRBJ2-7; TRBD1 aligns across 9 bases. V trimming: 8 bases; J trimming: 4 bases; junction bases outside the gene matches: 6. CDR1 and CDR2 from the germline V gene are ENHRY and SYGVKD. The CDR3 extends over 13 amino acids.

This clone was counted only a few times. CDR3 residues: CSSGEAFF. Written as DNA, the CDR3 is TGCAGCTCGGGTGAAGCTTTCTTT. The chain links TRBV29-1 to TRBJ1-1; unclear D gene. The CDR3 is 8 residues long. The V gene's germline CDR1 is SQVTM and CDR2 ANQGSEA. Trimming took 8 bases from V and 7 from J, leaving 5 bases between them.

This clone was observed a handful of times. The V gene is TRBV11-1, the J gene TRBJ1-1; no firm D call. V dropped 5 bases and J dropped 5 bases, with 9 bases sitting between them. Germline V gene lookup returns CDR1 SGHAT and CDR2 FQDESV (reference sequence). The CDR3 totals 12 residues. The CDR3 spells CASSTDRTEAFF. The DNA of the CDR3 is TGTGCCAGCAGCACAGATAGGACTGAAGCTTTCTTT. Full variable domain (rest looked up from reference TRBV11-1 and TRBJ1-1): EAEVAQSPRYKITEKSQAVAFWCDPISGHATLYWYRQILGQGPELLVQFQDESVVDDSQLPKDRFSAERLKGVDSTLKIQPAELGDSAMYLCASSTDRTEAFFGQGTRLTVV.

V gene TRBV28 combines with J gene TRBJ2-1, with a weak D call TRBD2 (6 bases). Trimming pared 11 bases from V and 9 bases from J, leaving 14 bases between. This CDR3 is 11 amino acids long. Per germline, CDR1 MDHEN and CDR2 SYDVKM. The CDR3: CAGGTPTEQFF. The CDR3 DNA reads TGTGCCGGCGGGACCCCAACTGAGCAGTTCTTC.

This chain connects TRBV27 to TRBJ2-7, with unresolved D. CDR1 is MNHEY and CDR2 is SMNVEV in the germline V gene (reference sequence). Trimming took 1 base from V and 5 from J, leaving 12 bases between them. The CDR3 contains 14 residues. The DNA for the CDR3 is TGTGCCAGCAGTTTATACTCCTCTCTCCACGAGCAGTACTTC. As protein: CASSLYSSLHEQYF.

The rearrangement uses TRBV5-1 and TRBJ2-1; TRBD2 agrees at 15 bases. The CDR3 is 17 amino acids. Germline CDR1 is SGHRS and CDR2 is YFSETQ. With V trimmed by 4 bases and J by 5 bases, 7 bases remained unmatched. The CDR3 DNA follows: TGCGCCAGCAGCATTGGACTAGCGGGAGGGCCTAACAATGAGCAGTTCTTC. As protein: CASSIGLAGGPNNEQFF.

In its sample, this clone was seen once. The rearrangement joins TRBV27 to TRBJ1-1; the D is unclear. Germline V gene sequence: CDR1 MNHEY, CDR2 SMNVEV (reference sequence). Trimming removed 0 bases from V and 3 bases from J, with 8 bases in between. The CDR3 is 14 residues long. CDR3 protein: CASSLSSGYTEAFF. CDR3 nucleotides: TGTGCCAGCAGTTTATCTTCCGGGTACACTGAAGCTTTCTTT.

In DNA form, the CDR3 reads TGTGCCAGTAGTATAGAGGGCAGTGCTAACTATGGCTACACCTTC. This encodes CASSIEGSANYGYTF. The chain recombines TRBV19 with TRBJ1-2; D uncertain. Germline CDR1 LNHDA, CDR2 SQIVND (reference sequence). Trimming pared 0 bases from V and 0 bases from J, leaving 8 bases between. CDR3 length equals 15 residues.

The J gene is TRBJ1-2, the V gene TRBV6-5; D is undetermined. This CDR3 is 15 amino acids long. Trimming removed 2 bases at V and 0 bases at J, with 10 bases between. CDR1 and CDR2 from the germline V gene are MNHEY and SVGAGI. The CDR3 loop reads CASSYASGPNYGYTF. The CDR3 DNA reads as TGTGCCAGCAGTTACGCATCAGGACCTAACTATGGCTACACCTTC.

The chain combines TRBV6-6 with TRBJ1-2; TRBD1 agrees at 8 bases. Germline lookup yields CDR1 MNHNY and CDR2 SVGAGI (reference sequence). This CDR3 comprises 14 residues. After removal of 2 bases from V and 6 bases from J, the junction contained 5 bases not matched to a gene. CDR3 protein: CASSYAGTGDGYTF. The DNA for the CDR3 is TGTGCCAGCAGTTACGCCGGGACAGGTGATGGCTACACCTTC.

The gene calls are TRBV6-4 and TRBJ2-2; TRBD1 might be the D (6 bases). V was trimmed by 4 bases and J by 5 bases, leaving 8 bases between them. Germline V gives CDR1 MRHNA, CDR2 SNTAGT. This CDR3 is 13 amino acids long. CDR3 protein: CASSVQGTGELFF. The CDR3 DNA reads TGTGCCAGCAGTGTACAGGGAACCGGGGAGCTGTTTTTT.

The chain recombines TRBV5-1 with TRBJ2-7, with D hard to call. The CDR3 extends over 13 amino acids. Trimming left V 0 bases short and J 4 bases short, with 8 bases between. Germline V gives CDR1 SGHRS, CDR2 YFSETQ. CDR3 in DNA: TGCGCCAGCAGCTTGGGCGATAGGTACGAGCAGTACTTC. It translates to CASSLGDRYEQYF.

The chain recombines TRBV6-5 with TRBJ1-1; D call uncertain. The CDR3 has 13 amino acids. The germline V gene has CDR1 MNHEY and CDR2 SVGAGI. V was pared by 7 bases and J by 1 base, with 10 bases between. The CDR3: CASTAGENTEAFF. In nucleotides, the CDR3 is TGTGCCAGCACCGCCGGGGAGAACACTGAAGCTTTCTTT.

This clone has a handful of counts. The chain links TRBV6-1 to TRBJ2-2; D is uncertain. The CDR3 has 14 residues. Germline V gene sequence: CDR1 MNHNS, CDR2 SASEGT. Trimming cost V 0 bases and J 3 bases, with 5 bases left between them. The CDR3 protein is CASSEAGYTGELFF. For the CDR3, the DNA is TGTGCCAGCAGTGAAGCAGGGTACACCGGGGAGCTGTTTTTT.